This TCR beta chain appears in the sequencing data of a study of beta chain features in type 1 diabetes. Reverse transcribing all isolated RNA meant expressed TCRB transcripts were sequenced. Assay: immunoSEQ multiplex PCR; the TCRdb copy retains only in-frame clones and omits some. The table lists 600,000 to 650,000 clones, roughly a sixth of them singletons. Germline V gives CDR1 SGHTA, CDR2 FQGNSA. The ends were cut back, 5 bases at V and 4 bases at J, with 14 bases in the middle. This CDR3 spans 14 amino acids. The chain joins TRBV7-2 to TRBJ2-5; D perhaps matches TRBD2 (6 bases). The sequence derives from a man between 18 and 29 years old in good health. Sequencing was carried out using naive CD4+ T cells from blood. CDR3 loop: CASSHRAGRETQYF. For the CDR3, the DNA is TGTGCCAGCAGCCATCGTGCGGGACGAGAGACCCAGTACTTC.